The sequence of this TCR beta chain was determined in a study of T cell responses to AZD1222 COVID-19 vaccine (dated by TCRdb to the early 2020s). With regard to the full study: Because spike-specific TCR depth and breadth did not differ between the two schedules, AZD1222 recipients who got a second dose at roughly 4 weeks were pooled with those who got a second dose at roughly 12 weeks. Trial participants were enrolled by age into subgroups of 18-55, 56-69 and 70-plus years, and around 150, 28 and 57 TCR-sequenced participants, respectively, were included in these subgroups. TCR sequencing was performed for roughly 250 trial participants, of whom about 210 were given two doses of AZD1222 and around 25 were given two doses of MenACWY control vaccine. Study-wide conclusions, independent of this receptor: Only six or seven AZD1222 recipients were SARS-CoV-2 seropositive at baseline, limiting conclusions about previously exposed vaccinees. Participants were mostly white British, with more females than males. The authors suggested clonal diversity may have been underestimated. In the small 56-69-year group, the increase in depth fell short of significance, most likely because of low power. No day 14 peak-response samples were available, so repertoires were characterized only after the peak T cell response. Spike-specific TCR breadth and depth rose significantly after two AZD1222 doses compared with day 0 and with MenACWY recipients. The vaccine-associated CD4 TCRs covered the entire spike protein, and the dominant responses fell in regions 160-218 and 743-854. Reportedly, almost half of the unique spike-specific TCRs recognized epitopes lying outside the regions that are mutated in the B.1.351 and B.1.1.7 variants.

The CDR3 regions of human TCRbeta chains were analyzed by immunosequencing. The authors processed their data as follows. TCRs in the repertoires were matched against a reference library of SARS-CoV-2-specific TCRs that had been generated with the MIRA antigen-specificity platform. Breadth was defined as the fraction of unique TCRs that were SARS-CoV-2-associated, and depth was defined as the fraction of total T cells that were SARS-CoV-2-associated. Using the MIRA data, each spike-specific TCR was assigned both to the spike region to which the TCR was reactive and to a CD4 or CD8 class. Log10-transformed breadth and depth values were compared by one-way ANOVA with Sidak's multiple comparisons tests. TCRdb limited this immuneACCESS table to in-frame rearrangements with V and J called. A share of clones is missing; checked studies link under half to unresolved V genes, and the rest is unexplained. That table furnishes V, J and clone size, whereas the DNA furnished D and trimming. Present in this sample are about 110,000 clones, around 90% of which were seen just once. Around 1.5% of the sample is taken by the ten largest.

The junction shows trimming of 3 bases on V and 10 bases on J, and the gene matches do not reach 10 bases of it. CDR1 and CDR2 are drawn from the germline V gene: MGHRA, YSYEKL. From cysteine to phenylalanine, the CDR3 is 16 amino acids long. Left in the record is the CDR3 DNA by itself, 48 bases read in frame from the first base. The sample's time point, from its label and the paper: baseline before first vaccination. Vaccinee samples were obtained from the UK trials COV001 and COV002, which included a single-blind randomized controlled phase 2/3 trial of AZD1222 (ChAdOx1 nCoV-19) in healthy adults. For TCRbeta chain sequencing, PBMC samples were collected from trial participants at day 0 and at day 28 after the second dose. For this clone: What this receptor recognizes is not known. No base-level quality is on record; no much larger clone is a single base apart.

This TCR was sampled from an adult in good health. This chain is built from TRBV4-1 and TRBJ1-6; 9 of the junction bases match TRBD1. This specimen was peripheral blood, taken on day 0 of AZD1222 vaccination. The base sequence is TGCGCCAGCAGCCAGTCCGGGACAGGGAAGGGATCACCCCTCCACTTT. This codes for CASSQSGTGKGSPLHF.